This T cell receptor (beta chain) stems from a study of blood T cell repertoires in COVID-19. Whole-study context: Sites across the United States, Italy and Spain contributed samples from acute and convalescent COVID-19. The analysed material was cDNA or gDNA that came from T cells, B-cell-depleted T cells, or PBMCs.

The CDR3 is made up of 16 amino acids. Germline values: CDR1 LNHNV, CDR2 YYDKDF (reference sequence). V trimming: 5 bases; J trimming: 4 bases; junction bases outside the gene matches: 8. In the original processing: Estimation of nucleated cell counts was performed using reference gene primer amplification. This table comes from immunoSEQ multiplex PCR, and its TCRdb copy is limited to in-frame clones, with some not included. The V and J calls and clone size are taken from that table; D and trimming were inferred from the DNA. The sample comprises about 140,000 clones, approximately 80% of which are singletons, and roughly 6.5% rests with the top ten.

The rearrangement uses TRBV15 and TRBJ2-2; 9 nucleotides align to TRBD2. The specimen was peripheral blood. The receptor's source is a human donor in a cohort sampled during active COVID-19. CDR3 sequence: CATSSGTSWGTGELFF. CDR3 coding DNA: TGTGCCACCAGCTCCGGGACTAGCTGGGGCACCGGGGAGCTGTTTTTT.